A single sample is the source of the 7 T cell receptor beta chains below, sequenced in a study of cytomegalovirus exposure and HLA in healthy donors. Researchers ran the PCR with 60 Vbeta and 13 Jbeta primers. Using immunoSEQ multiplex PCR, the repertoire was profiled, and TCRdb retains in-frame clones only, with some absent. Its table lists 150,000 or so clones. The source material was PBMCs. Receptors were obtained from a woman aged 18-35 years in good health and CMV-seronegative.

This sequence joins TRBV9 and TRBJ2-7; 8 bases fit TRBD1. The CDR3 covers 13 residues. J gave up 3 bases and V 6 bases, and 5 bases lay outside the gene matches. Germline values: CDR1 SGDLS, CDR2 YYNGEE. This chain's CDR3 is CASNRTGNYEQYV. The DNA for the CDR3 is TGTGCCAGCAACCGGACAGGGAACTACGAGCAGTACGTC.

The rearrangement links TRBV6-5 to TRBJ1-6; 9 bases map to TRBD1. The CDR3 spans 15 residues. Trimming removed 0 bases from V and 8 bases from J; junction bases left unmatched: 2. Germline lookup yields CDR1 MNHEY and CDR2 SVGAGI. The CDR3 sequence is CASSYSGQGHSPLHF. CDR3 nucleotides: TGTGCCAGCAGTTACTCGGGACAGGGTCATTCACCCCTCCACTTT.

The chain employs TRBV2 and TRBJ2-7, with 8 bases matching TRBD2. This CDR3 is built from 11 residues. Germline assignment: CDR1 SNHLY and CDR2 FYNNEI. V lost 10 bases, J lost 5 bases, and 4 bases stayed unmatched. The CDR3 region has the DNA TGTGCCACCGGGAGGGGCGACGAGCAGTACGTC. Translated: CATGRGDEQYV.

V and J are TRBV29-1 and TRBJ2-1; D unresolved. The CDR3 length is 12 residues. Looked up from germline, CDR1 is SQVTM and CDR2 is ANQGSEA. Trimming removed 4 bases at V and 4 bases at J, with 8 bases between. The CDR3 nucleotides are TGCAGCGTTGTAACGGGTTACAATGAGCAGTTCTTC. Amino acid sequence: CSVVTGYNEQFF.

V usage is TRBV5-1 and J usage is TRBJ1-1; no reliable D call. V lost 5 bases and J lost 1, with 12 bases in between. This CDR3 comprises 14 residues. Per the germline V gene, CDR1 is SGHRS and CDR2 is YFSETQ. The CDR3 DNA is TGCGCCAGCAGAAATTTAGTCCAGAACACTGAAGCTTTCTTT. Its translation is CASRNLVQNTEAFF.

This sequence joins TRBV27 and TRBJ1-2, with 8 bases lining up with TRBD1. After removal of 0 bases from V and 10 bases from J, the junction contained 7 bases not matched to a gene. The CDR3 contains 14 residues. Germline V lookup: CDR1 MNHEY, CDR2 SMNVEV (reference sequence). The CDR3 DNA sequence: TGTGCCAGCAGTTTATCCTCCGGGACAGGCGACTACACCTTC. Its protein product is CASSLSSGTGDYTF.

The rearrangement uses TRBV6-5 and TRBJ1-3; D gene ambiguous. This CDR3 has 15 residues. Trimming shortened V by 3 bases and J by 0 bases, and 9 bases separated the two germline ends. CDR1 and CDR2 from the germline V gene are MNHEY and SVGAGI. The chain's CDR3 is CASSYSAFSGNTIYF. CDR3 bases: TGTGCCAGCAGTTATTCTGCGTTCTCTGGAAACACCATATATTTT.